This TCR beta chain was sequenced for a study of cytomegalovirus exposure and HLA in healthy donors. Across the whole study: The 120 or so validation repertoires were produced on the same platform as the 550 to 750 repertoires of the first cohort. This was reported in a later analysis. Study observations and caveats: Most sequenced TCRs were rare (though some public TCRs occurred in many donors). First-cohort TCR clusters were later found to tend to co-occur in the 130 or so validation repertoires.

In germline, CDR1 is GTSNPN, CDR2 SVGIG (reference sequence). The CDR3 is made up of 13 amino acids. Trimming stripped 0 bases from V and 3 bases from J, with 9 bases between. For this clone: Its antigen is currently unknown. This specimen includes other DNA sequences encoding the same CDR3.

TCRdb's copy holds only in-frame clones and misses some; the assay was immunoSEQ multiplex PCR. The profile shows 50,000 to 70,000 clones, roughly 94% of them singletons. The sequence came from a woman between 18 and 29 years old in good health and CMV-seropositive. V gene TRBV30 combines with J gene TRBJ2-7; tentatively, D is TRBD1 (5 bases). The sample consisted of PBMCs. The DNA for the CDR3 is TGTGCCTGGAGTGTGTCAGGGAACTACGAGCAGTACTTC. This codes for CAWSVSGNYEQYF.